The 21 T cell receptor beta chains in this list originate from one sample, sequenced in a study of T cell responses to AZD1222 COVID-19 vaccine. The table came from immunoSEQ multiplex PCR; TCRdb's copy has only in-frame clones and leaves some out. The table shows approximately 84,000 clones, with over 75% occurring only once. The input for sequencing was peripheral blood, taken 28 days after the second AZD1222 dose. The receptors were sampled from an adult who received the AZD1222 COVID-19 vaccine.

V is TRBV19 and J is TRBJ2-5; 12 nucleotides agree with TRBD2. J gave up 5 bases and V 11 bases, and 15 bases lay outside the gene matches. The germline V gene encodes CDR1 LNHDA and CDR2 SQIVND (reference sequence). This CDR3 comprises 16 residues. CDR3 region: CASSPPSGRAGETQYF. The CDR3 region has the DNA TGTGCCTCCTCTCCGCCTAGCGGGAGGGCCGGGGAGACCCAGTACTTC.

The gene calls are TRBV4-2 and TRBJ1-1, with no clear D. From germline, CDR1 is LGHNA and CDR2 YNFKEQ. This CDR3 is 17 amino acids long. V lost 7 bases, J lost 0 bases, and 21 bases lay in between. DNA for the CDR3: TGTGCCAGCACCCCCTCCCTAGGAGAGCTTTTGAACACTGAAGCTTTCTTT. Residues: CASTPSLGELLNTEAFF.

The rearrangement uses TRBV11-3 and TRBJ1-5; 8 nucleotides match TRBD1. The CDR3 is 13 amino acids. CDR1 is SGHNT, CDR2 YENEEA, per germline. The V segment lost 10 bases and the J segment 4 bases; nucleotides outside the gene matches: 6. This CDR3 reads CANWTGFNQPQHF. DNA for the CDR3: TGTGCCAACTGGACAGGGTTTAATCAGCCCCAGCATTTT.

The chain has TRBV30 and TRBJ1-4; unclear D gene. With 2 bases removed from V and 8 bases from J, the gap between germline ends came to 18 bases. This CDR3 spans 15 amino acids. Germline V gives CDR1 GTSNPN, CDR2 SVGIG (reference sequence). The CDR3 nucleotides are TGTGCCTGGAGTCCCCCGCACTTTAGTGGGGAAAAACTGTTTTTT. Translation gives CAWSPPHFSGEKLFF.

The V and J genes are TRBV6-1 and TRBJ1-1; perhaps TRBD1 as D (5 bases). The germline CDR1 and CDR2 sequences are MNHNS and SASEGT. This CDR3 is 15 amino acids long. Trimming stripped 0 bases from V and 1 base from J, with 9 bases between. The CDR3 nucleotides read TGTGCCAGCAGTGAAGCGCAGGGACCGAACACTGAAGCTTTCTTT. Amino acid sequence: CASSEAQGPNTEAFF.

J is TRBJ1-2 and V is TRBV9; D is uncertain. V was pared by 0 bases and J by 2 bases, with 5 bases between. CDR3 size: 13 residues. Germline-derived CDR1 and CDR2 are SGDLS and YYNGEE. The chain's CDR3 is CASSVGENYGYTF. The DNA of the CDR3 is TGTGCCAGCAGCGTAGGAGAAAACTATGGCTACACCTTC.

The chain combines TRBV19 with TRBJ1-6; a weak D match, TRBD1 (6 bases). This CDR3 comprises 14 residues. Germline CDR1 reads LNHDA; CDR2 reads SQIVND (reference sequence). Trimming left V 5 bases short and J 9 bases short, with 14 bases between. CDR3 sequence reads: CASSATQGFSPLHF. The CDR3 coding sequence is TGTGCCAGTAGTGCAACACAGGGTTTTTCACCCCTCCACTTT. The full variable domain, with the rest looked up from reference TRBV19 and TRBJ1-6, is DGGITQSPKYLFRKEGQNVTLSCEQNLNHDAMYWYRQDPGQGLRLIYYSQIVNDFQKGDIAEGYSVSREKKESFPLTVTSAQKNPTAFYLCASSATQGFSPLHFGNGTRLTVT.

The chain couples TRBV30 to TRBJ1-1, with D perhaps TRBD1 (6 bases). Trimming shortened V by 5 bases and J by 3 bases, and 13 bases separated the two germline ends. CDR1 is GTSNPN and CDR2 is SVGIG in the germline V gene (reference sequence). This CDR3 contains 13 residues. CDR3 region: CAWGGQSDTEAFF. CDR3 nucleotide sequence: TGTGCCTGGGGCGGACAGAGTGACACTGAAGCTTTCTTT.

This chain joins TRBV23-1 and TRBJ2-3, with 9 nucleotides matching TRBD1. TRBV23-1 is placed among ORFs of uncertain function. Trimming removed 0 bases from V and 7 bases from J; junction bases left unmatched: 17. The CDR3 runs to 19 residues. The CDR3 DNA follows: TGCGCCAGCAGTCAATCCGATAAGATTCGGGACAGGGTACGGTATACGCAGTATTTT. This encodes CASSQSDKIRDRVRYTQYF.

This chain links TRBV19 with TRBJ1-1; no definite D call. The CDR3 totals 11 residues. Trimming removed 4 bases at V and 5 bases at J, with 5 bases between. Germline CDR1 and CDR2: LNHDA and SQIVND (reference sequence). CDR3 sequence reads: CASSTSTEAFF. Written as DNA, the CDR3 is TGTGCCAGTAGTACCTCTACTGAAGCTTTCTTT.

The genes are TRBV4-1 and TRBJ1-5; 10 positions agree with TRBD1. CDR1 and CDR2 from the germline V gene are MGHRA and YSYEKL. V dropped 0 bases and J dropped 0; count of bases not matched to a gene: 14. The CDR3 is made up of 21 amino acids. CDR3: CASSQEVGTGDVKYSNQPQHF. The DNA of the CDR3 is TGCGCCAGCAGCCAAGAGGTCGGGACAGGGGATGTAAAGTATAGCAATCAGCCCCAGCATTTT.

DNA for the CDR3: TGTGCCAGCTCACCGGGACAGTCAGCTGGCTACACCTTC. Its translation is CASSPGQSAGYTF. V usage is TRBV18 and J usage is TRBJ1-2, with 7 bases matching TRBD1. This CDR3 is 13 amino acids long. CDR1 and CDR2 (germline): KGHSH, LQKENI. V trimming: 3 bases; J trimming: 7 bases; junction bases outside the gene matches: 5.

This clone was picked up a small number of times. V usage is TRBV5-6 and J usage is TRBJ2-1, with D uncertain. Germline V lookup: CDR1 SGHDT, CDR2 YYEEEE. Trimming left V 2 bases short and J 4 bases short, with 10 bases between. The CDR3 sequence is 14 residues long. This CDR3 reads CASSFMAAYNEQFF. Here the CDR3 DNA reads TGTGCCAGCAGCTTCATGGCGGCTTACAATGAGCAGTTCTTC.

The gene calls are TRBV7-9 and TRBJ1-6, with TRBD1 matching over 10 bases. Trimming at V came to 4 bases and at J to 9 bases, leaving 3 bases not matched to a gene. This CDR3 has 14 residues. Per the germline V gene, CDR1 is SEHNR and CDR2 is FQNEAQ (reference sequence). In DNA, the CDR3 is TGTGCCAGCAGCTCGACAGGGGGCTTTTCACCCCTCCACTTT. It translates to CASSSTGGFSPLHF.

V usage is TRBV6-2 or TRBV6-3 and J usage is TRBJ1-2, with D hard to call. This CDR3 has 12 residues. Germline CDR1 is MNHEY and CDR2 is SVGEGT. V was shortened by 2 bases and J by 5 bases, with 6 bases between the two germline ends. CDR3 protein: CASSYNGYGYTF. The CDR3 nucleotides read TGTGCCAGCAGTTACAATGGTTATGGCTACACCTTC.

This clone was recorded only once. In DNA form, the CDR3 reads TGTGCCAGCACCCTAGAACAGAGTCTTAACTATGGCTACACCTTC. Translation gives CASTLEQSLNYGYTF. The V call is TRBV6-6, the J call TRBJ1-2; D is ambiguous. V was cut by 7 bases and J by 1 base, with 16 bases left in between. This CDR3 has 15 residues. Germline CDR1 reads MNHNY; CDR2 reads SVGAGI (reference sequence).

The J gene is TRBJ1-1, the V gene TRBV27, with D hard to call. The CDR3 spans 12 residues. Germline assignment: CDR1 MNHEY and CDR2 SMNVEV (reference sequence). Trimming pared 3 bases from V and 4 bases from J, leaving 6 bases between. The CDR3 spells CASSFLGTEAFF. The DNA of the CDR3 is TGTGCCAGCAGTTTCTTGGGCACTGAAGCTTTCTTT.

The CDR3 protein is CAWSDLLGNNYGYTF. CDR3 sequence (DNA): TGTGCCTGGAGTGACCTCCTAGGCAACAACTATGGCTACACCTTC. This rearrangement joins TRBV30 to TRBJ1-2, with D unclear. The germline V gene has CDR1 GTSNPN and CDR2 SVGIG (reference sequence). The CDR3 covers 15 residues. Trimming cost V 1 base and J 2 bases, with 14 bases left between them.

The gene calls are TRBV3-1 (or the pseudogene TRBV3-2) and TRBJ2-5, with D uncertain. V gave up 8 bases and J gave up 4 bases, with 14 bases separating them. The CDR3 is 13 amino acids. Germline assignment: CDR1 LGHDT and CDR2 YNNKEL (reference sequence). The CDR3 region is CASGPLGGETQYF. The CDR3 region has the DNA TGTGCCAGCGGGCCCCTGGGTGGAGAGACCCAGTACTTC.

The rearrangement joins TRBV6-5 to TRBJ2-3, with D maybe TRBD2 (6 bases). This CDR3 spans 11 amino acids. Germline V gene sequence: CDR1 MNHEY, CDR2 SVGAGI. Between the trimmed V and J ends, which lost 8 bases and 14 bases, there was a span of 17 bases. The DNA of the CDR3 is TGTGCCAGCGTTACCAGGGACTCCACGTATTTT. The encoded protein is CASVTRDSTYF.

This sequence joins TRBV20-1 and TRBJ1-3; the D gene is possibly TRBD1 (6 bases). This CDR3 spans 14 amino acids. Trimming pared 3 bases from V and 0 bases from J, leaving 9 bases between. CDR1 and CDR2 from the germline V gene are DFQATT and SNEGSKA (reference sequence). The CDR3 region has the DNA TGCAGTGCTAGTCGGGGGCTCTCTGGAAACACCATATATTTT. Translated, it gives CSASRGLSGNTIYF.